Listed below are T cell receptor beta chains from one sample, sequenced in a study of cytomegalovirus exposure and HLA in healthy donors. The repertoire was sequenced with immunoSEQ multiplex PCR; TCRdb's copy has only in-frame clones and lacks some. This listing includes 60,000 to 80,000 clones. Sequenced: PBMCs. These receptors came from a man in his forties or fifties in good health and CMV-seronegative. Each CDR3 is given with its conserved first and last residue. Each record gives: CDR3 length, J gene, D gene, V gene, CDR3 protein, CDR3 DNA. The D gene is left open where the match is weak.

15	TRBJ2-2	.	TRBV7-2	CASSLSSGNTGELFF	TGTGCCAGCAGCTTAAGTAGCGGGAACACCGGGGAGCTGTTTTTT
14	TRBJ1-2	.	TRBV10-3	CAIRATVRAGGYTF	TGTGCCATCAGAGCGACAGTCCGGGCAGGGGGCTACACCTTC
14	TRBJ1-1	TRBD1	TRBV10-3	CAISTGQGPTEAFF	TGTGCCATCAGTACCGGACAGGGGCCGACTGAAGCTTTCTTT
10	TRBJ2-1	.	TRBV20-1	CSARADEQFF	TGCAGTGCCAGAGCGGATGAGCAGTTCTTC
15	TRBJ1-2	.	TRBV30	CAWSKWFPTNYGYTF	TGTGCCTGGAGCAAGTGGTTTCCTACCAACTATGGCTACACCTTC
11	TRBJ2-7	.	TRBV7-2	CASSRGNEQYF	TGTGCCAGCAGCCGGGGAAACGAGCAGTACTTC
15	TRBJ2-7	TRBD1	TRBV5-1	CASSPQPGQNYEQYF	TGCGCCAGCAGCCCGCAACCGGGACAGAACTACGAGCAGTACTTC
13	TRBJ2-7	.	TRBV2	CASSEEPGLEQYF	TGTGCCAGCAGTGAGGAACCCGGGTTGGAGCAGTACTTC
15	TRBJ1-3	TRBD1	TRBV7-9	CASSLTGGNGNTIYF	TGTGCCAGCAGCCTGACAGGGGGGAATGGAAACACCATATATTTT
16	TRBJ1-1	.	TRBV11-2	CASSSMGGVSDTEAFF	TGTGCCAGCAGCTCAATGGGGGGGGTGTCGGACACTGAAGCTTTCTTT
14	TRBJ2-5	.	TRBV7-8	CASSPGTLQETQYF	TGTGCCAGCAGCCCCGGGACTCTTCAAGAGACCCAGTACTTC
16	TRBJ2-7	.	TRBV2	CASSDAPASATYEQYF	TGTGCCAGCAGTGACGCCCCCGCTAGCGCGACCTACGAGCAGTACTTC
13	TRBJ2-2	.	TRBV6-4	CASSFRVAGELFF	TGTGCCAGCAGTTTCAGGGTGGCCGGGGAGCTGTTTTTT
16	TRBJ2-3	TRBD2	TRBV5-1	CASSLASGGVTDTQYF	TGCGCCAGCAGCTTGGCTAGCGGGGGAGTAACAGATACGCAGTATTTT
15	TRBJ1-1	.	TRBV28	CATTRDNNMNTEAFF	TGTGCCACAACCCGGGACAATAATATGAACACTGAAGCTTTCTTT
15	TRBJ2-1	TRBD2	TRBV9	CASSVAGGSYNEQFF	TGTGCCAGCAGCGTAGCGGGAGGGTCCTACAATGAGCAGTTCTTC
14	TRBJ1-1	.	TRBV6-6	CASSYNQGNTEAFF	TGTGCCAGCAGCTACAACCAGGGGAACACTGAAGCTTTCTTT
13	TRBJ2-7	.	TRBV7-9	CASSTGQNYEQYF	TGTGCCAGCAGCACCGGACAGAACTACGAGCAGTACTTC
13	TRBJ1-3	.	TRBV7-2	CASSFMSGNTIYF	TGTGCCAGCAGCTTCATGTCTGGAAACACCATATATTTT
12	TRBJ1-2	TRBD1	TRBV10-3	CASKQGNYGYTF	TGTGCCAGTAAACAGGGGAACTATGGCTACACCTTC
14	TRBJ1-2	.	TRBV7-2	CASSVQTVSYGYTF	TGTGCCAGCAGCGTGCAGACAGTATCCTATGGCTACACCTTC
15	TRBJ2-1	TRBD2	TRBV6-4	CASSAGTSGNHEQFF	TGTGCCAGCAGTGCCGGGACTAGCGGGAATCACGAGCAGTTCTTC
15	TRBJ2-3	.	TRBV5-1	CASSLAGVSTDTQYF	TGCGCCAGCAGCTTGGCGGGAGTTTCCACAGATACGCAGTATTTT
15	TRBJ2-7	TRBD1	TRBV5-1	CASSYGQGISYEQYF	TGCGCCAGCAGCTACGGACAGGGGATCTCCTACGAGCAGTACTTC
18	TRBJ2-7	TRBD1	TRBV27	CASSLLPVRDSESYEQYF	TGTGCCAGCAGTTTGTTACCCGTTCGGGACAGCGAGAGCTACGAGCAGTACTTC
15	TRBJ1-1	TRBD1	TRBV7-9	CASNPNRDRGTEAFF	TGTGCCAGCAACCCTAACCGGGACAGGGGCACTGAAGCTTTCTTT
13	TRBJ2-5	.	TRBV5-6	CASSLAGTETQYF	TGTGCCAGCAGCTTGGCGGGTACCGAGACCCAGTACTTC
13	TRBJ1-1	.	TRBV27	CASRAFGETEAFF	TGTGCCAGCAGAGCTTTCGGGGAGACTGAAGCTTTCTTT
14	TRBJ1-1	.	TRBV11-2	CASSVGPPGTEAFF	TGTGCCAGCAGCGTCGGGCCCCCGGGAACTGAAGCTTTCTTT
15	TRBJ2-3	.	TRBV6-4	CASSVGDSSTDTQYF	TGTGCCAGCAGTGTTGGAGACAGCAGCACAGATACGCAGTATTTT
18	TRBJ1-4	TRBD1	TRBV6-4	CASSPGGQGYQPNEKLFF	TGTGCCAGCAGTCCCGGGGGACAGGGATACCAGCCTAATGAAAAACTGTTTTTT
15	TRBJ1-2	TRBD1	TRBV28	CASLSFGTGSYGYTF	TGTGCCAGCCTGTCCTTTGGGACAGGGTCATATGGCTACACCTTC
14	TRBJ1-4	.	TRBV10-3	CAISEDRRSEKLFF	TGTGCCATCAGTGAGGACAGGAGGAGTGAAAAACTGTTTTTT
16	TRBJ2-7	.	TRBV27	CASSIGSGYSSYEQYF	TGTGCCAGCAGTATTGGGTCGGGGTACTCTTCCTACGAGCAGTACTTC
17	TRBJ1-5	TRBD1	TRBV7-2	CASSFHSGTGGNQPQHF	TGTGCCAGCAGCTTTCACTCCGGGACAGGAGGCAATCAGCCCCAGCATTTT
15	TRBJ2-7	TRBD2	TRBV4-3	CASSQFLAGVGEQYF	TGCGCCAGCAGCCAATTCCTAGCGGGAGTTGGCGAGCAGTACTTC
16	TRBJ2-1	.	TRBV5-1	CASSLSGSSSYNEQFF	TGCGCCAGCAGCTTGTCAGGCTCAAGCTCCTACAATGAGCAGTTCTTC
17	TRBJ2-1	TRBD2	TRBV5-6	CASSSAREVKIYNEQFF	TGTGCCAGCAGCAGCGCTCGGGAGGTAAAAATTTACAATGAGCAGTTCTTC
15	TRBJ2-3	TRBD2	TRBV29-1	CSVEDPSGSTDTQYF	TGCAGCGTTGAAGATCCTAGCGGGAGCACAGATACGCAGTATTTT
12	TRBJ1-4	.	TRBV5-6	CASSPGQEKLFF	TGTGCCAGCAGTCCCGGACAGGAAAAACTGTTTTTT
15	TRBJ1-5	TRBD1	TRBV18	CASSPPGQGYQPQHF	TGTGCCAGCTCACCACCAGGACAGGGGTATCAGCCCCAGCATTTT
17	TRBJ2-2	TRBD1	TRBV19	CASRGLRGQGNTGELFF	TGTGCCAGTAGGGGGCTTCGGGGACAGGGAAACACCGGGGAGCTGTTTTTT
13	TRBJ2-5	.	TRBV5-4	CASSWTSEETQYF	TGTGCCAGCAGCTGGACATCCGAAGAGACCCAGTACTTC
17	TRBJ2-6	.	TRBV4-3	CASSQGSQYSGANVLTF	TGCGCCAGCAGCCAAGGGAGCCAGTACTCTGGGGCCAACGTCCTGACTTTC
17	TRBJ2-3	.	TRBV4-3	CASSQDTRDWGSDTQYF	TGCGCCAGCAGCCAAGATACTAGGGACTGGGGGTCAGATACGCAGTATTTT
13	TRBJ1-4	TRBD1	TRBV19	CASSDRVGEKLFF	TGTGCCAGTAGCGACAGGGTTGGTGAAAAACTGTTTTTT
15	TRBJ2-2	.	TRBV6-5	CASSREQGRSGELFF	TGTGCCAGCAGTCGCGAACAGGGCAGGTCCGGGGAGCTGTTTTTT
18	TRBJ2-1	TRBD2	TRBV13	CASSHRVTSGRDYNEQFF	TGTGCCAGCAGCCACAGGGTCACTAGCGGGAGAGATTACAATGAGCAGTTCTTC
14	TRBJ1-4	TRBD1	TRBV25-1	CASNPGQGPEKLFF	TGTGCCAGCAACCCTGGACAGGGACCTGAAAAACTGTTTTTT
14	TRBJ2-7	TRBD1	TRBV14	CASSLGQGFHEQYF	TGTGCCAGCAGCCTAGGACAGGGGTTCCACGAGCAGTACTTC